This is a list of T cell receptor beta chains from one sample in a study of post-analysis software for immune sequencing data. TCRdb redid the calling of the PCR reads with MiXCR, one entry per CDR3 protein. In the table there are about 770,000 distinct CDR3 sequences, 35% to 55% of which are singletons. The material sequenced was blood. These receptors were collected from a girl between 5 and 17 years old with multiple sclerosis. CDR3s include the opening cysteine and the closing phenylalanine or tryptophan. D genes are given only for firm matches. Only part of the rows carry a size: once, few, many, or a class if the clone is expanded.

TRBJ2-7 many TRBV28 TRBD1 CASSPTGRDEQYF TGTGCCAGCAGCCCGACAGGGCGGGACGAGCAGTACTTC
TRBJ2-1 - TRBV29-1 - CSVVPSGGEQFF TGCAGCGTTGTCCCATCCGGGGGTGAGCAGTTCTTC
TRBJ1-3 - TRBV6-2/TRBV6-3 - CASSSGKAGNTIYF TGTGCCAGCAGCTCGGGAAAAGCTGGAAACACCATATATTTT
TRBJ2-3 - TRBV6-5 - CASSFYGPRSGDTQYF TGTGCCAGCAGTTTCTATGGCCCCCGGAGCGGAGATACGCAGTATTTT
TRBJ2-7 - TRBV6-5 TRBD1 CASSSDRGVLSGQYF TGTGCCAGCAGCTCCGACAGGGGAGTTTTATCGGGGCAGTACTTC
TRBJ1-1 - TRBV9 - CASSVGPGRTNTEAFF TGTGCCAGCAGCGTTGGCCCTGGACGGACGAACACTGAAGCTTTCTTT
TRBJ2-5 - TRBV13 - CASSYRTAERTQYF TGTGCCAGCAGCTACCGGACAGCTGAAAGGACCCAGTACTTC
TRBJ1-2 - TRBV12-3/TRBV12-4 - CASRLGGSGDTF TGTGCCAGCAGGTTGGGGGGCTCGGGGGACACCTTC
TRBJ2-7 - TRBV20-1 TRBD1 CSALGTGSEQYF TGCAGTGCACTAGGGACAGGCAGCGAGCAGTACTTC
TRBJ2-1 - TRBV28 TRBD2 CASSSGLAGDPRNYNEQFF TGTGCCAGCAGTTCGGGACTAGCGGGAGACCCCCGCAACTACAATGAGCAGTTCTTC
TRBJ1-2 - TRBV5-1 TRBD1 CASSSTPGQGFGYTF TGCGCCAGCAGCTCAACACCGGGACAGGGGTTTGGCTACACCTTC
TRBJ1-5 - TRBV5-6 - CASSPGNLPGQPQHF TGTGCCAGCAGCCCGGGGAACCTCCCGGGGCAGCCCCAGCATTTT
TRBJ2-2 - TRBV15 - CATSRDGGRVTGELFF TGTGCCACCAGCAGAGACGGCGGGCGGGTCACCGGGGAGCTGTTTTTT
TRBJ2-7 once TRBV27 TRBD1 CASSLTGTGPSEQYF TGTGCCAGCAGTTTAACCGGGACAGGTCCCAGCGAGCAGTACTTC
TRBJ2-1 few TRBV3-1 - CASSEWQGYNEQFF TGTGCCAGCAGCGAGTGGCAGGGGTACAATGAGCAGTTCTTC
TRBJ1-1 - TRBV29-1 TRBD1 CSVRTGPAEAFF TGCAGCGTACGGACAGGGCCGGCTGAAGCTTTCTTT
TRBJ2-6 - TRBV4-3 - CASSQGRRSSGANVLTF TGCGCCAGCAGCCAAGGGAGGCGCAGCTCTGGGGCCAACGTCCTGACTTTC
TRBJ1-5 - TRBV6-5 TRBD1 CASSYSTGGNQPQHF TGTGCCAGCAGTTACTCCACAGGGGGCAATCAGCCCCAGCATTTT
TRBJ1-6 few TRBV4-2 - CASSQDPGRYNSPLHF TGTGCCAGCAGCCAAGACCCGGGACGGTATAATTCACCCCTCCACTTT
TRBJ2-3 - TRBV7-9 TRBD2 CASSFSGEGADTQYF TGTGCCAGCAGCTTTTCGGGGGAGGGTGCAGATACGCAGTATTTT
TRBJ2-3 few TRBV9 TRBD2 CASSSPTSGRPSSTDTQYF TGTGCCAGCAGTTCCCCGACTAGCGGGAGGCCATCGAGCACAGATACGCAGTATTTT
TRBJ1-1 few TRBV6-1 - CASTRQRVTEAFF TGTGCCAGCACCCGACAGCGGGTTACTGAAGCTTTCTTT
TRBJ2-7 - TRBV3-1 - CASSQRSVQGPYEQYF TGTGCCAGCAGCCAAAGATCAGTACAGGGTCCCTACGAGCAGTACTTC
TRBJ2-5 - TRBV12-5 - CASAFSGTQETQYF TGTGCTAGTGCCTTTTCCGGGACCCAAGAGACCCAGTACTTC